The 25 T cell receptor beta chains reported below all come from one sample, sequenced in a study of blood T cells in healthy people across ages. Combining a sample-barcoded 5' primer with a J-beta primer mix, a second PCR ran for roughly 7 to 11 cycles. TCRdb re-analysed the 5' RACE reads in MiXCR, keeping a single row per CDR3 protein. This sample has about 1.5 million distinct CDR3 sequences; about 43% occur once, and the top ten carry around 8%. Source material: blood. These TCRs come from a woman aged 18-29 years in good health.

The DNA of the CDR3 is TGTGCCAGCAGCTTCTCCTCCGAAGAGACCCAGTACTTC. It encodes CASSFSSEETQYF. The gene calls are TRBV11-3 and TRBJ2-7; the D is unclear. TRBJ2-5 matches the DNA end more closely, so the J call is doubtful. The CDR3 contains 13 residues. The V gene's germline CDR1 is SGHNT and CDR2 YENEEA.

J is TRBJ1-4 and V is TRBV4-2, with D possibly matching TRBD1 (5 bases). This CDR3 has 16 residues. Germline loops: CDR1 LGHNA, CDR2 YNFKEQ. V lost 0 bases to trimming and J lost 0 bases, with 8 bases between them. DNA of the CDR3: TGTGCCAGCAGCCAAGACCAGGGAGCAACTAATGAAAAACTGTTTTTT. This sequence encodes CASSQDQGATNEKLFF.

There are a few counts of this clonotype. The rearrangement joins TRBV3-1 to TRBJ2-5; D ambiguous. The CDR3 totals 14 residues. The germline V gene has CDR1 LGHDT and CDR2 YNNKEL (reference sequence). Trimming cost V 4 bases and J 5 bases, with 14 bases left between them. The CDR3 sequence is CASSLIGAGETQYF. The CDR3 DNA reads TGTGCCAGCAGCCTAATAGGCGCCGGGGAGACCCAGTACTTC.

This CDR3 is CASSEGGTETQFF. The CDR3 DNA reads TGTGCCAGCAGTGAAGGGGGGACAGAGACCCAGTTCTTC. The J gene is TRBJ2-1, the V gene TRBV2, with 7 bases identical to TRBD1. CDR1 is SNHLY and CDR2 is FYNNEI in the germline V gene. The CDR3 has 13 amino acids. With V trimmed by 1 base and J by 13 bases, 7 bases remained unmatched.

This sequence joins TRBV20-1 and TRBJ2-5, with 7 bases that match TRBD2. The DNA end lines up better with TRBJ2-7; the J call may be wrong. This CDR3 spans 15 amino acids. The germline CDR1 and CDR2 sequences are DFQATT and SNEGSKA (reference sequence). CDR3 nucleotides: TGCAGTGCTAGAGATCCCGCGCGGGAGATCGACGAGCAGTACTTC. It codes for CSARDPAREIDEQYF.

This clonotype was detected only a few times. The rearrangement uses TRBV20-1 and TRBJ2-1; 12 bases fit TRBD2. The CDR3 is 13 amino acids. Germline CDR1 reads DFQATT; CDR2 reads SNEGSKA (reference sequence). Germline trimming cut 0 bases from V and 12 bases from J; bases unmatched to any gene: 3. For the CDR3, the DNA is TGCAGTGCTAGAGATCCTAGCGGGAGGGTGCAGTTCTTC. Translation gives CSARDPSGRVQFF.

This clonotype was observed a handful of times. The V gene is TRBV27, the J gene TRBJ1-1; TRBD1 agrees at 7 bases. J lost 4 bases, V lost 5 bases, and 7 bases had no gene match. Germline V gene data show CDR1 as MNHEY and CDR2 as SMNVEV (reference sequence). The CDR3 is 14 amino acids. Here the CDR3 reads CASSTRQGGTEAFF. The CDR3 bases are TGTGCCAGCAGTACCCGACAGGGAGGCACTGAAGCTTTCTTT.

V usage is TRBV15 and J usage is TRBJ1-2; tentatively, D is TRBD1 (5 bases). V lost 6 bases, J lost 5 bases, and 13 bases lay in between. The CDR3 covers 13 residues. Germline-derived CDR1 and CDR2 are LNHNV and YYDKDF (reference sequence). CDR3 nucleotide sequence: TGTGCCACCAGTCAGGGAGATGGGTATGGCTACACCTTC. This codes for CATSQGDGYGYTF.

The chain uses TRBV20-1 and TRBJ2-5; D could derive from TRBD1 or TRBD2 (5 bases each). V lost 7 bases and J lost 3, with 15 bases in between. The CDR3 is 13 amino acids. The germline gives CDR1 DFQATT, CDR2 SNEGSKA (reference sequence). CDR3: CSEIVQGEETQYF. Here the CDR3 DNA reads TGCAGTGAAATCGTTCAGGGAGAAGAGACCCAGTACTTC.

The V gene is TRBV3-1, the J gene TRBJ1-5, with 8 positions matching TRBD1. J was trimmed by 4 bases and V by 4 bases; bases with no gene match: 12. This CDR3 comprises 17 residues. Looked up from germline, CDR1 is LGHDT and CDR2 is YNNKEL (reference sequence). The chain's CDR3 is CASSPSTGVPINQPQHF. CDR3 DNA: TGTGCCAGCAGCCCCTCGACAGGGGTGCCAATAAATCAGCCCCAGCATTTT.

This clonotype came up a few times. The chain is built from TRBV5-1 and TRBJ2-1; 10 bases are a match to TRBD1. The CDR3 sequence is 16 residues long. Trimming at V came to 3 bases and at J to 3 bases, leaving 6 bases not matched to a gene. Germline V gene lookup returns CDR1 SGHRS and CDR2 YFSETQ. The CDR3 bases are TGCGCCAGCAGCTCCTACCGGGACAGGGGCTACAATGAGCAGTTCTTC. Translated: CASSSYRDRGYNEQFF.

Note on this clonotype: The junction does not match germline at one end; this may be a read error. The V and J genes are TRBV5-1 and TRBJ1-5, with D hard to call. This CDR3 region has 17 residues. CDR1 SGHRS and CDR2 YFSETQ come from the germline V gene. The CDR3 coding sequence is TGCGCTAGCAGCTTGAACGCCGGGCCCTATAGCAATCAGCCCCAGCATTTT. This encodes CASSLNAGPYSNQPQHF.

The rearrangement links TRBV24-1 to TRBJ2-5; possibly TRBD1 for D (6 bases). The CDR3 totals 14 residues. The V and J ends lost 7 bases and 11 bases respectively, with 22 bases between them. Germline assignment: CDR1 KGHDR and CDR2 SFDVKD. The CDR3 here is CATRTGGSLGEQYF. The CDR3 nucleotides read TGTGCCACCAGGACAGGAGGATCCCTAGGGGAGCAGTACTTC.

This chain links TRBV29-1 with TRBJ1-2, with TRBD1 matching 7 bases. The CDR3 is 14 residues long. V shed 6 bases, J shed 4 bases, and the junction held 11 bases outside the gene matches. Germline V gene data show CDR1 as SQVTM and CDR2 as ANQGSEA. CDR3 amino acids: CSVQTNRGGYGYTF. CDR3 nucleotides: TGCAGCGTGCAGACTAACAGGGGTGGCTATGGCTACACCTTC.

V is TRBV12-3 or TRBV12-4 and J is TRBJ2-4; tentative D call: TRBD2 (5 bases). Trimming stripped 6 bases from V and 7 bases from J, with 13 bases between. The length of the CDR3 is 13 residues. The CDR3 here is CASRPSSTNIQYF. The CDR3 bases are TGTGCCAGCAGACCCTCTAGCACCAACATTCAGTACTTC.

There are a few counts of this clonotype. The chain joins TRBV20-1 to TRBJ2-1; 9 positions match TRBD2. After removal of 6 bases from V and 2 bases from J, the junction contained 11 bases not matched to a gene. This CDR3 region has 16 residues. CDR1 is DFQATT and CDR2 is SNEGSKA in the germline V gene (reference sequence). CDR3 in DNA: TGCAGTGCCCCAGCCATGAGCGGGGGGACCTACAATGAGCAGTTCTTC. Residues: CSAPAMSGGTYNEQFF.

DNA for the CDR3: TGTGCCAGCAGTTTGGGACCCGGGACAGGTGGGTCCAGGGAAAAACTGTTTTTT. This sequence encodes CASSLGPGTGGSREKLFF. This rearrangement joins TRBV27 to TRBJ1-4; 8 bases line up with TRBD1. The CDR3 is 18 residues long. CDR1 is MNHEY and CDR2 is SMNVEV in the germline V gene (reference sequence). V shed 3 bases, J shed 8 bases, and the junction held 17 bases outside the gene matches.

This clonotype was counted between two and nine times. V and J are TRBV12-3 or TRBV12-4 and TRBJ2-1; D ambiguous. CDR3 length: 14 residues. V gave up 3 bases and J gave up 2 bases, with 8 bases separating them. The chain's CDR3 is CASSFGRAYNEQFF. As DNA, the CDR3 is TGTGCCAGCAGTTTCGGTCGGGCCTACAATGAGCAGTTCTTC.

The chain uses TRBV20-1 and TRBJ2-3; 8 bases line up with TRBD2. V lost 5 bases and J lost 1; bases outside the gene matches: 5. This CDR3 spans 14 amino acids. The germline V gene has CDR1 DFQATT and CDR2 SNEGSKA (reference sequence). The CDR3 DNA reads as TGCAGTGCTGAAGGACTAGCACGCACAGATACGCAGTATTTT. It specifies CSAEGLARTDTQYF.

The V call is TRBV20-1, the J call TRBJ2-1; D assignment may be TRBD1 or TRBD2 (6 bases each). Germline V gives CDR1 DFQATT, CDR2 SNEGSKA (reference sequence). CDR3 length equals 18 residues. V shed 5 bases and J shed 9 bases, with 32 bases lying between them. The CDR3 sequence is CSALSSRFGAGVGGEQFF. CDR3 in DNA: TGCAGTGCTCTCTCCTCTAGGTTCGGAGCGGGCGTAGGGGGTGAGCAGTTCTTC.

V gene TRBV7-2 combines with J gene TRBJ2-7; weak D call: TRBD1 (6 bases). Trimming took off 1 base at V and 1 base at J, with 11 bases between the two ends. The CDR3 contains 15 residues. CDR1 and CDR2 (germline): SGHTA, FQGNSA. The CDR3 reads CASSLGGRTSYEQYF. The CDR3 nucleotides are TGTGCCAGCAGCTTAGGGGGGCGCACATCCTACGAGCAGTACTTC.

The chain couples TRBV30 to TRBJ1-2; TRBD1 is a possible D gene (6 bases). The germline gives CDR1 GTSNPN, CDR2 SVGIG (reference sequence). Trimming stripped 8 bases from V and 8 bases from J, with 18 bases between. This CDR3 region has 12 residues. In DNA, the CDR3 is TGTGCCCGGACCGGGACACCCTCCGGCTACACCTTC. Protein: CARTGTPSGYTF.

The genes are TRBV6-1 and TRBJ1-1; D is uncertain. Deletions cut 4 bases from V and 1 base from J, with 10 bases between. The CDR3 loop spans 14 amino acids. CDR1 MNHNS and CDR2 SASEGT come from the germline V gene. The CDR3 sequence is CASSVDEQNTEAFF. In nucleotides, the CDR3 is TGTGCCAGCAGTGTCGACGAACAGAACACTGAAGCTTTCTTT.

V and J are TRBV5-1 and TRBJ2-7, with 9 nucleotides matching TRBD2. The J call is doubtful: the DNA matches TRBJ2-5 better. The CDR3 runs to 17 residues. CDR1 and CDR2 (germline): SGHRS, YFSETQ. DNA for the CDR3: TGCGCCAGTCTAGTCGGTGTAGCGGGAGCCACGGGGGAGACCCAGTACTTC. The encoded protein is CASLVGVAGATGETQYF.

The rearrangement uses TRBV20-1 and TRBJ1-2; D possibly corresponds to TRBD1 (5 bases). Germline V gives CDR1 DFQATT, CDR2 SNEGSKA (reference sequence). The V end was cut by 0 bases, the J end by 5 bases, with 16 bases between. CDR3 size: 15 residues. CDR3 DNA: TGCAGTGCTAGAGAGGGAGCCAGGGTGGGGTATGGCTACACCTTC. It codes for CSAREGARVGYGYTF.